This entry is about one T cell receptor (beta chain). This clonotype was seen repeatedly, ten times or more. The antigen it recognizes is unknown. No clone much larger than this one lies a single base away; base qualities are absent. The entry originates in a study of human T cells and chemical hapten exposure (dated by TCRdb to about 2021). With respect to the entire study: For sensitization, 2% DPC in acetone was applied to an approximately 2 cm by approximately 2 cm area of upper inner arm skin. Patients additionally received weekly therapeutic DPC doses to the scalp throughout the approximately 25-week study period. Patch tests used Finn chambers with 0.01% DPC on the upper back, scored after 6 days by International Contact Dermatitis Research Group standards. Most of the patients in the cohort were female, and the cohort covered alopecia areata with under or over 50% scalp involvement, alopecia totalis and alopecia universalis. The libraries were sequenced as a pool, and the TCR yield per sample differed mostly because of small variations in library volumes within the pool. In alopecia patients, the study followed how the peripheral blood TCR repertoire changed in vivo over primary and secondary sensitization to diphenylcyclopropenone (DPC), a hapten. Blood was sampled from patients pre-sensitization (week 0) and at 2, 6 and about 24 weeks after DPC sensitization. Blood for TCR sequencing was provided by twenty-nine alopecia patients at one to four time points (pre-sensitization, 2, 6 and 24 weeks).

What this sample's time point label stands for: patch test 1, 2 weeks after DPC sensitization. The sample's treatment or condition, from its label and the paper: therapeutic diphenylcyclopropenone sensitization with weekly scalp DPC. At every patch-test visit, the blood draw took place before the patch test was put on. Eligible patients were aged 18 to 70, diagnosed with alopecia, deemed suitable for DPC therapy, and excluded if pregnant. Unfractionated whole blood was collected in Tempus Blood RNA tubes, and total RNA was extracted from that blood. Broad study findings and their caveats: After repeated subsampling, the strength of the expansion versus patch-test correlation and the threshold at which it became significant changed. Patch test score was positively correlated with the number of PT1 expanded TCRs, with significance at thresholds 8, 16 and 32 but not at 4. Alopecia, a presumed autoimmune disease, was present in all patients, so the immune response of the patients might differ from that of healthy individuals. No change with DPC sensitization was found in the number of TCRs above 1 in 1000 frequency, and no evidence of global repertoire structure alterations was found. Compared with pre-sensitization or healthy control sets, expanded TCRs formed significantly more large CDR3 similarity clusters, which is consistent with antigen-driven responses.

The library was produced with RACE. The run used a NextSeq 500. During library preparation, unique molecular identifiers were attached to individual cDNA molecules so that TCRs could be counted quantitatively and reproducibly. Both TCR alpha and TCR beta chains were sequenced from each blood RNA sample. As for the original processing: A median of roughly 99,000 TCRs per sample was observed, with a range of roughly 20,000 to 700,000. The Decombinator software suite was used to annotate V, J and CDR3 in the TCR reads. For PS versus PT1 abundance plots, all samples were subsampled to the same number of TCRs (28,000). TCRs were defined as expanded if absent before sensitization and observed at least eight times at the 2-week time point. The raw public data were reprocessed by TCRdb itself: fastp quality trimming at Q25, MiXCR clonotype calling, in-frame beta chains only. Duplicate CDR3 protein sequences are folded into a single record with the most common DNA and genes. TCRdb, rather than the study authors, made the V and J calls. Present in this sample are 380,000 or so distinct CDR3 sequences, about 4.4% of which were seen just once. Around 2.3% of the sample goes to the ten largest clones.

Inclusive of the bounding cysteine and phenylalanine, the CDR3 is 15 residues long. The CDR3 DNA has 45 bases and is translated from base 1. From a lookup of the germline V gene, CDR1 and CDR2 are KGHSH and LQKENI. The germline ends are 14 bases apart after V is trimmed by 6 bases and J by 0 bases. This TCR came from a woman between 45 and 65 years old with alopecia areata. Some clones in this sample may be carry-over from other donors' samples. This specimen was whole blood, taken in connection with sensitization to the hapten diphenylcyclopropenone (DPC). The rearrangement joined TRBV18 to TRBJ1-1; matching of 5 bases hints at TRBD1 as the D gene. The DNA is TGTGCCAGCTCGCCAGGGTGGGATATGAACACTGAAGCTTTCTTT. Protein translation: CASSPGWDMNTEAFF.